The present T cell receptor (beta chain) was sequenced within a study of blood T cell repertoires in COVID-19. CDR3 length: 14 residues. Germline V lookup: CDR1 SGHTA, CDR2 FQGTGA. Trimming cost V 6 bases and J 0 bases, with 11 bases left between them. Produced via immunoSEQ multiplex PCR; TCRdb's table is partial and in-frame only. The sample has about 150,000 clones; roughly 78% are singletons. The material sequenced was peripheral blood. The chain couples TRBV7-3 to TRBJ1-1; D unclear. This clonotype was obtained from a man at least 80 years old with acute or convalescent COVID-19. The DNA of the CDR3 is TGTGCCAGCAGGGGAGCCGGGGTGAACACTGAAGCTTTCTTT. The encoded protein is CASRGAGVNTEAFF.